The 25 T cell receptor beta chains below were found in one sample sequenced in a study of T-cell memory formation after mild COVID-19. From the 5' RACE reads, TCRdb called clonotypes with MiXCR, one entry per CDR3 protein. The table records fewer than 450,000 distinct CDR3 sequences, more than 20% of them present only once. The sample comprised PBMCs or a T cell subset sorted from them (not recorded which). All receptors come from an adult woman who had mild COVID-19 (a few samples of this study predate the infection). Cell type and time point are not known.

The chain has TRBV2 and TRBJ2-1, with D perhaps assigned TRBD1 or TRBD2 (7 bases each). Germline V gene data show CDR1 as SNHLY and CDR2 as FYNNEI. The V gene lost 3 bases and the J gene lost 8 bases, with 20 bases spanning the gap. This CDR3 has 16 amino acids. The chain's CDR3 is CASSEQGGLTVDEQFF. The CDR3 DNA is TGTGCCAGCAGTGAGCAGGGGGGACTAACGGTAGATGAGCAGTTCTTC.

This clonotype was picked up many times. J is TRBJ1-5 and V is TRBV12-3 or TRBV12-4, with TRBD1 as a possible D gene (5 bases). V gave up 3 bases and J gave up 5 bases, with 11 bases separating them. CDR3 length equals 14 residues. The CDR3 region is CASSFNRIDQPQHF. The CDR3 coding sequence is TGTGCCAGCAGTTTTAACAGGATCGATCAGCCCCAGCATTTT.

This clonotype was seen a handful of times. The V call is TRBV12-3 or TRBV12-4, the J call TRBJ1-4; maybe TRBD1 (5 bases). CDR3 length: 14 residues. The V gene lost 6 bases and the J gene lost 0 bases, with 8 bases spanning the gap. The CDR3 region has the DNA TGTGCCAGCAGCTACAGGTCAACTAATGAAAAACTGTTTTTT. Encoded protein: CASSYRSTNEKLFF.

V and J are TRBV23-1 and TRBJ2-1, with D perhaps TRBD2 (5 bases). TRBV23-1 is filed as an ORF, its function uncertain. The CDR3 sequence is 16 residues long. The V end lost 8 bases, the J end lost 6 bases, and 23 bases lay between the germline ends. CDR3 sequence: CASPPQEDPGPNEQFF. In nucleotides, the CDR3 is TGCGCCAGCCCTCCTCAGGAGGACCCTGGGCCCAATGAGCAGTTCTTC.

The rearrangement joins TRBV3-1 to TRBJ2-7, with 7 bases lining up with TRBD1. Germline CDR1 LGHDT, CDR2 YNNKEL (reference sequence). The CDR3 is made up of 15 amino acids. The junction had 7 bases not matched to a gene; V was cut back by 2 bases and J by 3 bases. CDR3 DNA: TGTGCCAGCAGCCAAAGTGAGGACAGGAGCTACGAGCAGTACTTC. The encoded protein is CASSQSEDRSYEQYF.

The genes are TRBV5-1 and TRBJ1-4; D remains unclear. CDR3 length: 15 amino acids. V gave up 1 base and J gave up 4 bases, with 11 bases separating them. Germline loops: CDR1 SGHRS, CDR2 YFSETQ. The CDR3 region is CASSLRTDINEKLFF. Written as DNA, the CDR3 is TGCGCCAGCAGCTTGAGAACAGATATTAATGAAAAACTGTTTTTT.

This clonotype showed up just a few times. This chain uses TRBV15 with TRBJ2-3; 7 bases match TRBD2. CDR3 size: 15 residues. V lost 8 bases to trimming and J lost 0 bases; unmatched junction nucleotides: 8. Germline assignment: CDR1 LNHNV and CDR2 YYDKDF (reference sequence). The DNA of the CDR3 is TGTGCCACCGAATACGGGGGGTCTAGCACAGATACGCAGTATTTT. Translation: CATEYGGSSTDTQYF.

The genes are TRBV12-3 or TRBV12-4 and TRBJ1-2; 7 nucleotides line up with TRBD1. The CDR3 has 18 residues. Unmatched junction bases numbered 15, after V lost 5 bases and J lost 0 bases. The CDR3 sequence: CASSPQVPGQSPNYGYTF. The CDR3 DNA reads TGTGCCAGCAGTCCACAAGTCCCGGGACAGTCTCCTAACTATGGCTACACCTTC.

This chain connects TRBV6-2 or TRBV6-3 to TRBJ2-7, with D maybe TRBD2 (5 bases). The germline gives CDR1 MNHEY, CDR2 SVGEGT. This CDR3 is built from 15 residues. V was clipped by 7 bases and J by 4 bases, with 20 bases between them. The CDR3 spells CASTNTRRGPYEQYF. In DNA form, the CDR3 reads TGTGCCAGCACCAATACGCGTAGAGGGCCGTACGAGCAGTACTTC.

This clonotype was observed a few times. The CDR3 reads CASSHSGQRTFGYTF. The CDR3 DNA follows: TGTGCCAGCAGCCACTCGGGACAGAGGACTTTTGGCTACACCTTC. The J gene is TRBJ1-2, the V gene TRBV3-1; the match to TRBD1 covers 7 bases. CDR1 and CDR2 (germline): LGHDT, YNNKEL (reference sequence). This CDR3 region has 15 residues. With V trimmed by 3 bases and J by 7 bases, 11 bases remained unmatched.

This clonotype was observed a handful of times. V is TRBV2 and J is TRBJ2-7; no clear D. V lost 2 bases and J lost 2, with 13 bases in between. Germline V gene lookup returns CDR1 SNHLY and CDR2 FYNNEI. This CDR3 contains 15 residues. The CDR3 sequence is CASSELLSPTYEQYF. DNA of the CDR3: TGTGCCAGCAGTGAATTGCTGAGCCCGACCTACGAGCAGTACTTC.

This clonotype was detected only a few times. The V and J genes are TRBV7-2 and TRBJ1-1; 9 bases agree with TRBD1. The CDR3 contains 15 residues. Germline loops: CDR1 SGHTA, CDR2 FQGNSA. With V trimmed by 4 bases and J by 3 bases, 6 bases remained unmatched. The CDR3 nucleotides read TGTGCCAGCAGCTACTGGACAGGGGTGGACACTGAAGCTTTCTTT. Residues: CASSYWTGVDTEAFF.

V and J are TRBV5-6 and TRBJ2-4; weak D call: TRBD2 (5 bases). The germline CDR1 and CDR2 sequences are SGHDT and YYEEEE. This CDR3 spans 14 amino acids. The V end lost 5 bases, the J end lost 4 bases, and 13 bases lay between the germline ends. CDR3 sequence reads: CASRNGKRKNIQYF. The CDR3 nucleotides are TGTGCCAGCAGGAACGGGAAGAGGAAAAACATTCAGTACTTC.

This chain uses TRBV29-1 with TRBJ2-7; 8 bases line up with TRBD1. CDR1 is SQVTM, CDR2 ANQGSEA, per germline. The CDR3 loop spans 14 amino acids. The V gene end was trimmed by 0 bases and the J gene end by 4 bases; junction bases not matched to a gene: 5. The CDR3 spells CSVEDLDRGYEQYF. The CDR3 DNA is TGCAGCGTTGAAGATCTTGACAGGGGATACGAGCAGTACTTC.

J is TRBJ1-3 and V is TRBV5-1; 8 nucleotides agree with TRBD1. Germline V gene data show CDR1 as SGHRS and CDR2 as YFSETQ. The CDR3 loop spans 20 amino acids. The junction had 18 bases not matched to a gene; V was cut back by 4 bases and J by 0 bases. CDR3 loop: CASSPDPLHLTGASGNTIYF. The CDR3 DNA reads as TGCGCCAGCAGCCCGGACCCACTCCACCTGACAGGGGCCTCTGGAAACACCATATATTTT.

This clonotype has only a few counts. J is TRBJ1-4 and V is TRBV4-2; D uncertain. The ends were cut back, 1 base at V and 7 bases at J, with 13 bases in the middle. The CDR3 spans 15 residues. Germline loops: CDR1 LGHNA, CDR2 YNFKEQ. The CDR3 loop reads CASSQGSGGGEKLFF. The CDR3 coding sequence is TGTGCCAGCAGCCAAGGGTCTGGCGGAGGTGAAAAACTGTTTTTT.

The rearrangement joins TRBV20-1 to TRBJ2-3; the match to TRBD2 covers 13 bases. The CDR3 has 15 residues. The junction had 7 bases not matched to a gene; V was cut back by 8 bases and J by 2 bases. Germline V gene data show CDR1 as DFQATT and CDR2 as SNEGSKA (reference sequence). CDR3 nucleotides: TGCAGTAAGGCGGGACTAGCGGGGACCACAGATACGCAGTATTTT. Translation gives CSKAGLAGTTDTQYF.

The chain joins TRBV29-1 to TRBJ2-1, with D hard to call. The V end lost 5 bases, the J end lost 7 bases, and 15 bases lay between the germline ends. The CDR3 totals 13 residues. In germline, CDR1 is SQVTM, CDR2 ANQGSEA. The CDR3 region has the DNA TGCAGCGTTAGTCCTTCGTTGGGTAATGAGCAGTTCTTC. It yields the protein CSVSPSLGNEQFF.

CDR3 loop: CASSPQTGTGAEAFF. DNA for the CDR3: TGTGCCAGCAGTCCCCAAACGGGGACAGGAGCTGAAGCTTTCTTT. The V and J genes are TRBV12-3 or TRBV12-4 and TRBJ1-1; 8 positions agree with TRBD1. The CDR3 is 15 amino acids. With V trimmed by 5 bases and J by 6 bases, 11 bases remained unmatched.

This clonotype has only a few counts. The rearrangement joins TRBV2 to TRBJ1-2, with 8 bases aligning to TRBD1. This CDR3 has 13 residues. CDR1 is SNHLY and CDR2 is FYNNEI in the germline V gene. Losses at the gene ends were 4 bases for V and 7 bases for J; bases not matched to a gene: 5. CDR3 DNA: TGTGCCAGCAGTGTACAGGGGGATCGTGGCTACACCTTC. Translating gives CASSVQGDRGYTF.

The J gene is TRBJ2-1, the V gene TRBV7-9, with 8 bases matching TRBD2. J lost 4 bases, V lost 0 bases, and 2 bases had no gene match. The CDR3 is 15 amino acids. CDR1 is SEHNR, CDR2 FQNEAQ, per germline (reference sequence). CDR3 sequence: CASSLAAGEYNEQFF. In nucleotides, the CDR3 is TGTGCCAGCAGCTTAGCAGCGGGGGAGTACAATGAGCAGTTCTTC.

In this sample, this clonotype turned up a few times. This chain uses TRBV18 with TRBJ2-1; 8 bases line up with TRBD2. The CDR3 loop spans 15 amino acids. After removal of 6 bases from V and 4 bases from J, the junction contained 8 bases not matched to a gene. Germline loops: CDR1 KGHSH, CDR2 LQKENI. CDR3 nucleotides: TGTGCCAGCTCCCCGGTAGCGGGGAATTACAATGAGCAGTTCTTC. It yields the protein CASSPVAGNYNEQFF.

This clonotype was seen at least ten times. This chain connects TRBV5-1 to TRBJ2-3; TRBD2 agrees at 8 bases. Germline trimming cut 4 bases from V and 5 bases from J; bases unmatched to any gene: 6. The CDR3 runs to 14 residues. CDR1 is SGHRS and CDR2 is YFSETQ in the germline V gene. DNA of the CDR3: TGCGCCAGCAGCACGGGGGGGCCACAAGATACGCAGTATTTT. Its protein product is CASSTGGPQDTQYF.

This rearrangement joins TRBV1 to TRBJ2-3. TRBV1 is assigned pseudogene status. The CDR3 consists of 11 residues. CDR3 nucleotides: TGCACCAGCAGCCAAACAGATACGCAGTATTTT. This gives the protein CTSSQTDTQYF.

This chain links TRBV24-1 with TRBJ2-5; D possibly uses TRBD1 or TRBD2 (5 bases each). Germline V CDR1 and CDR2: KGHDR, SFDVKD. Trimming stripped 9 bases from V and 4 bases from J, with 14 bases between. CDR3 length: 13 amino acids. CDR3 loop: CATGPGSRETQYF. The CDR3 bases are TGTGCCACCGGCCCAGGGAGTCGAGAGACCCAGTACTTC.